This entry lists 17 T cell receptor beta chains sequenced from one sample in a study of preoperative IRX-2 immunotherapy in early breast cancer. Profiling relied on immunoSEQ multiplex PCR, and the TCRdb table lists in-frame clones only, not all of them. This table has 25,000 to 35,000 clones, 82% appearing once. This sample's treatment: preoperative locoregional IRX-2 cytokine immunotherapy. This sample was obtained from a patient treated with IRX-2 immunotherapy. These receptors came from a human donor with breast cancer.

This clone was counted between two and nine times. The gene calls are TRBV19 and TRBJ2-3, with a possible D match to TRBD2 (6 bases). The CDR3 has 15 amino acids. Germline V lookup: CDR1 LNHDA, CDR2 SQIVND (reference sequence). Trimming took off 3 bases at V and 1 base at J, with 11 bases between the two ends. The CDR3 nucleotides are TGTGCCAGTAGTATCCAGTCTAGCGGCACAGATACGCAGTATTTT. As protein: CASSIQSSGTDTQYF.

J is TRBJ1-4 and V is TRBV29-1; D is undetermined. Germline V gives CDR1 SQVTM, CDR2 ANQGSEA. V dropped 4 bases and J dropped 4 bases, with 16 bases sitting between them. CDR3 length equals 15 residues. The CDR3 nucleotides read TGCAGCGTTGCCCCCACCCCCGGGTTTAATGAAAAACTGTTTTTT. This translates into CSVAPTPGFNEKLFF.

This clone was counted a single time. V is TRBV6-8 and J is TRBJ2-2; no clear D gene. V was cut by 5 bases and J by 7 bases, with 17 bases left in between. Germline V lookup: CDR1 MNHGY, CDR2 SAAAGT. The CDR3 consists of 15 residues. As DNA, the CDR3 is TGTGCCAGCAGTCCCGGACCGTGGTTCGTCGGGGAGCTGTTTTTT. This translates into CASSPGPWFVGELFF.

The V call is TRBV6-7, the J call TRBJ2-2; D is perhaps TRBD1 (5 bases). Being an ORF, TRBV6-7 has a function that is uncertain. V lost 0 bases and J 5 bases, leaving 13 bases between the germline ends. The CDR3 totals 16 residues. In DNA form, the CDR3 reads TGTGCCAGCAGTTACTCGGGGCCCCTGGGGACCGGGGAGCTGTTTTTT. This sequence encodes CASSYSGPLGTGELFF.

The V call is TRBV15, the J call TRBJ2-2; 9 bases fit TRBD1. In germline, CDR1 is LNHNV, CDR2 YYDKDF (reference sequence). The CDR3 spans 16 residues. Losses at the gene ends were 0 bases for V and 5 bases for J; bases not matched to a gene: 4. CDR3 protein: CATSREPGQGTGELFF. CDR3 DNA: TGTGCCACCAGCAGAGAGCCTGGACAGGGGACCGGGGAGCTGTTTTTT.

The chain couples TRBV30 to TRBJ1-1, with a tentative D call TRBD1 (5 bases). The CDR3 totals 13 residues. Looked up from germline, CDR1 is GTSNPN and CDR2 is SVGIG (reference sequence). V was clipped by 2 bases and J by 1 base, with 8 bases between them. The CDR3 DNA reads TGTGCCTGGAGTCTGGGGGAGAACACTGAAGCTTTCTTT. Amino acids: CAWSLGENTEAFF.

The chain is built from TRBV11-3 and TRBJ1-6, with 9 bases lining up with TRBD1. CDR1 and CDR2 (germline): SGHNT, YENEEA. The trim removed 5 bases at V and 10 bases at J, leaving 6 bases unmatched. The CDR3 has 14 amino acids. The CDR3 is CASSRDRDLSPLHF. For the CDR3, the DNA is TGTGCCAGCAGCAGGGACAGGGATTTATCACCCCTCCACTTT.

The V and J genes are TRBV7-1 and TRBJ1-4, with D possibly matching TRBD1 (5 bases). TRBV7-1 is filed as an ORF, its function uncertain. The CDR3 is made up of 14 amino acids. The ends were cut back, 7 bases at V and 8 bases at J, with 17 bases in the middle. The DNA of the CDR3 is TGTGCCAGCACCACGGGGCCCTGGACCGAAAAACTGTTTTTT. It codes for CASTTGPWTEKLFF.

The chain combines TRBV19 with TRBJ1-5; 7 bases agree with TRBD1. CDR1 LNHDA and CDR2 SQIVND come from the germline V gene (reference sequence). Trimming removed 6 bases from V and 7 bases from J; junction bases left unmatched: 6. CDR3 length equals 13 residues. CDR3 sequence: CASSPGGKQPQHF. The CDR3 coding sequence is TGTGCCAGTAGCCCAGGGGGGAAACAGCCCCAGCATTTT.

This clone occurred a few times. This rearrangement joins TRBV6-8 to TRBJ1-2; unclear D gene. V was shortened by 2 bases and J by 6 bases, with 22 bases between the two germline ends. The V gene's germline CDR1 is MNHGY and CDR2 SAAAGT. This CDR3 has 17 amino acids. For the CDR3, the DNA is TGTGCCAGCAGTTACGTAGGGTCTTCTTCCCCTTTAAATGGCTACACCTTC. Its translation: CASSYVGSSSPLNGYTF.

CDR3 residues: CARFPPVGRVNTQYF. CDR3 nucleotides: TGTGCCCGATTCCCCCCGGTGGGCAGGGTGAATACGCAGTATTTT. The rearrangement uses TRBV6-8 and TRBJ2-3; tentatively, D is TRBD1 (5 bases). This CDR3 is 15 amino acids long. V dropped 11 bases and J dropped 7 bases, with 25 bases sitting between them. The germline gives CDR1 MNHGY, CDR2 SAAAGT.

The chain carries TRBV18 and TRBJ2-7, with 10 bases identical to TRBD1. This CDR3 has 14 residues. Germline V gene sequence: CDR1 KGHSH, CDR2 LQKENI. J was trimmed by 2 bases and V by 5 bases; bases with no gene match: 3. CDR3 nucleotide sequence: TGTGCCAGCTCATCCGGGACAGGGGCCTACGAGCAGTACTTC. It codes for CASSSGTGAYEQYF.

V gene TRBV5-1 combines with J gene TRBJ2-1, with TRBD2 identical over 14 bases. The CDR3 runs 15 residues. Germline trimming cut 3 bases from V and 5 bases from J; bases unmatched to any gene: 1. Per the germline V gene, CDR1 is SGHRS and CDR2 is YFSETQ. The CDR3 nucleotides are TGCGCCAGCAGCTCGGGACTAGCGGGGGACAATGAGCAGTTCTTC. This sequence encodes CASSSGLAGDNEQFF. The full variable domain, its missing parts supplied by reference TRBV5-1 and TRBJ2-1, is KAGVTQTPRYLIKTRGQQVTLSCSPISGHRSVSWYQQTPGQGLQFLFEYFSETQRNKGNFPGRFSGRQFSNSRSEMNVSTLELGDSALYLCASSSGLAGDNEQFFGPGTRLTVL.

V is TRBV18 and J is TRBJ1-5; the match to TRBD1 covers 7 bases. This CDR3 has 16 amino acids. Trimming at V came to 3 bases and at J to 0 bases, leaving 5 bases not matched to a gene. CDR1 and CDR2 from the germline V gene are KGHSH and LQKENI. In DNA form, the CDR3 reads TGTGCCAGCTCACCCAACAGGGGAAATAGCAATCAGCCCCAGCATTTT. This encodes CASSPNRGNSNQPQHF.

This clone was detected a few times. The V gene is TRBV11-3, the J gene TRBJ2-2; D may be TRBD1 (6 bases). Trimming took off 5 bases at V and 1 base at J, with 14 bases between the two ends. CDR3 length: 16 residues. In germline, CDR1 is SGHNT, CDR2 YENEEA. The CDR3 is CASSKVTGRNTGELFF. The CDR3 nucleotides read TGTGCCAGCAGCAAAGTGACAGGCAGGAACACCGGGGAGCTGTTTTTT.

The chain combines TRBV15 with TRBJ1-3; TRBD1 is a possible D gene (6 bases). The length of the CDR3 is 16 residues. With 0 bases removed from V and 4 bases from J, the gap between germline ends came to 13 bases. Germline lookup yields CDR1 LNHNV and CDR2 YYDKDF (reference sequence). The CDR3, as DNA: TGTGCCACCAGCAGAGATAAGGGGGTCCCCGGAAACACCATATATTTT. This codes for CATSRDKGVPGNTIYF.

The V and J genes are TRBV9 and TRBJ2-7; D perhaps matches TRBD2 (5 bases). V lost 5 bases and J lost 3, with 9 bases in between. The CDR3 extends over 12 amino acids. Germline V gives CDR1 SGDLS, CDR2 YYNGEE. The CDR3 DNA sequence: TGTGCCAGCAGTGAGGGAATCTACGAGCAGTACTTC. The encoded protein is CASSEGIYEQYF.